This paragraph reports one T cell receptor (beta chain). Its antigen is currently not known. One base away there is no much larger clone; base qualities are not given. These data originate in a study of T cell changes during pregnancy in multiple sclerosis (dated by TCRdb to between 2018 and 2021). For the wider study: In women with multiple sclerosis, the researchers looked at how the T cell repertoire shifted as pregnancy progressed.

Libraries were made using the immunoSEQ multiplex PCR assay. TCRdb obtained this table from immuneACCESS and retained in-frame rearrangements with V and J assigned. These tables miss some clones; where compared with another copy, unresolved V genes account for less than half of the shortfall, and the remainder is unexplained. This sample gives fewer than 80,000 clones in total; approximately 93% of them show up just once. The ten largest account for less than 0.15% of the sample. The CDR3 spans 17 residues, from the cysteine through the phenylalanine. Just CDR3 DNA is preserved here, 51 bases in frame from base 1. Trimming costs V 0 bases and J 0 bases, and their ends lie 12 bases apart. Via the germline V gene (reference sequence), CDR1 is LNHDA and CDR2 SQIVND.

Material: CD4+ T cells from peripheral blood mononuclear cells, obtained after pregnancy. The chain is encoded by TRBV19 joined to TRBJ2-1, and perhaps TRBD2 as D gene, on 5 matching bases. This receptor was identified in a female donor with multiple sclerosis, enrolled in a pregnancy study. CDR3 region: CASSIDPLAGSYNEQFF. Here is the DNA: TGTGCCAGTAGTATAGATCCCCTAGCCGGCTCCTACAATGAGCAGTTCTTC.